This TCR beta chain was captured by sequencing in a study of shared clonotypes between healthy human individuals. CD45RO-negative, CCR7-selected cells formed the naive CD8 fraction, which excluded terminally differentiated effector memory CD45RA+ cells. Here immunoSEQ multiplex PCR was the method, and the copy in TCRdb shows in-frame clones only, minus some. The table includes about 2.2 million clones, just over 90% detected once. This clone was seen a single time. Per germline, CDR1 SQVTM and CDR2 ANQGSEA. This CDR3 is built from 22 residues. Trimming removed 1 base from V and 0 bases from J; junction bases left unmatched: 21.

This clonotype was obtained from a man aged 18 to 35 in good health. Some clones in this sample may be carry-over from other donors' samples. The rearrangement links TRBV29-1 to TRBJ2-1; 10 nucleotides match TRBD2. Sequenced: naive CD8+ T cells from PBMCs. CDR3 protein: CSVEGTPLRGLADGSSYNEQFF. CDR3 DNA: TGCAGCGTTGAAGGTACCCCCCTCCGAGGACTAGCGGATGGGAGCTCCTACAATGAGCAGTTCTTC.